This T cell receptor (beta chain) was sequenced in a study of cytomegalovirus exposure and HLA in healthy donors. This clone appeared a single time. The CDR3 totals 16 residues. The V end lost 4 bases, the J end lost 8 bases, and 21 bases lay between the germline ends. Per germline, CDR1 SGHTS and CDR2 YDEGEE. With 60 Vbeta and 13 Jbeta primers, the PCR was carried out. Profiling relied on immunoSEQ multiplex PCR, and the TCRdb table lists in-frame clones only, not all of them. Seen here are under 250,000 clones, around 83% observed once, and the top ten hold roughly a tenth. The source of this sequence is a woman in her 50s in good health and CMV-seropositive. Sample: PBMCs. This chain uses TRBV5-8 with TRBJ1-4; the D gene is possibly TRBD1 (5 bases). CDR3 amino acids: CASSVYDGAAREKLFF. The CDR3 DNA reads as TGTGCCAGCAGCGTATACGATGGGGCCGCTCGGGAAAAACTGTTTTTT.